The TCR beta chain described here comes from a study of cytomegalovirus exposure and HLA in healthy donors. A multiplex PCR was run with 60 Vbeta primers and 13 Jbeta primers. TCRdb keeps only in-frame clones here, not all; method: immunoSEQ multiplex PCR. The sample shows around 180,000 clones, approximately 85% of them seen only once. The source material was PBMCs. This clonotype was obtained from a girl aged 10 to 17 in good health and CMV-seropositive.

The CDR3 spells CAWSVSSAVDTQYF. In DNA form, the CDR3 reads TGTGCCTGGAGTGTAAGCTCGGCGGTGGATACGCAGTATTTT. The chain combines TRBV30 with TRBJ2-3, with D unresolved. V lost 0 bases and J 6 bases, leaving 13 bases between the germline ends. The CDR3 runs 14 residues. Germline V gives CDR1 GTSNPN, CDR2 SVGIG (reference sequence).